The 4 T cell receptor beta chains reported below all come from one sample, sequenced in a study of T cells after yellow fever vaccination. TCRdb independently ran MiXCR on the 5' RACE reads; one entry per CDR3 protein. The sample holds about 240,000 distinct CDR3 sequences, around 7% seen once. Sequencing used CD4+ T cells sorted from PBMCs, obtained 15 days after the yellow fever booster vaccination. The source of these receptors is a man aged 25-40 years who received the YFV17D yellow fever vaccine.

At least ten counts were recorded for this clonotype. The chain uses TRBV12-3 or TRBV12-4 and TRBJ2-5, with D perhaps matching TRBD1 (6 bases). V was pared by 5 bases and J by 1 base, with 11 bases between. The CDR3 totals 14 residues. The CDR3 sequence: CASSPTGLQETQYF. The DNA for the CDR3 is TGTGCCAGCAGTCCTACAGGGCTCCAAGAGACCCAGTACTTC.

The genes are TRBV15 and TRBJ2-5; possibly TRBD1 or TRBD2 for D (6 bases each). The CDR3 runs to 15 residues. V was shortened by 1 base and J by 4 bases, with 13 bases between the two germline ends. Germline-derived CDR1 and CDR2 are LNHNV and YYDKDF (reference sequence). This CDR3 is CATSRGSGARETQYF. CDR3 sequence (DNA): TGTGCCACCAGCAGAGGGTCGGGGGCCCGAGAGACCCAGTACTTC. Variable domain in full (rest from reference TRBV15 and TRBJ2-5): DAMVIQNPRYQVTQFGKPVTLSCSQTLNHNVMYWYQQKSSQAPKLLFHYYDKDFNNEADTPDNFQSRRPNTSFCFLDIRSPGLGDTAMYLCATSRGSGARETQYFGPGTRLLVL.

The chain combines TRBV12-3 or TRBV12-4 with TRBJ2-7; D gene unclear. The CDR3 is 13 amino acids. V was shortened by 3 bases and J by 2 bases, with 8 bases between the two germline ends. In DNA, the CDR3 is TGTGCCAGCAGTTTGAGTACAACCTACGAGCAGTACTTC. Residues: CASSLSTTYEQYF.

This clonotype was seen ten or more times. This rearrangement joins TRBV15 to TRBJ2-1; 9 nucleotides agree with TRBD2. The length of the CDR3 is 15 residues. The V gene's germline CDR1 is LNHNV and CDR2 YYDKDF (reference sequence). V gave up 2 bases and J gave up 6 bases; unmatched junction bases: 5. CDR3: CATSRLAGSSNEQFF. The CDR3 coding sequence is TGTGCCACCAGCAGACTAGCGGGGAGTTCCAATGAGCAGTTCTTC.